The following is a T cell receptor (beta chain) sequence with its context. Assay: immunoSEQ multiplex PCR; the TCRdb copy retains only in-frame clones and omits some. The table has 130,000 to 150,000 clones, about 88% seen once. Germline CDR1 and CDR2: SNHLY and FYNNEI. This CDR3 is 14 amino acids long. V shed 6 bases and J 7 bases; nucleotides not matched to a gene: 2. These data come from a study of cytomegalovirus exposure and HLA in healthy donors. The clonotype originates from a woman younger than 30 in good health and CMV-seropositive. The chain joins TRBV2 to TRBJ1-6, with 11 bases lining up with TRBD1. Source material: PBMCs. The CDR3 DNA reads as TGTGCCAGCAGGGGGACAGGGGGAAATTCACCCCTCCACTTT. Translation gives CASRGTGGNSPLHF. The full variable domain, in which reference TRBV2 and TRBJ1-6 provide the parts outside the CDR3, is EPEVTQTPSHQVTQMGQEVILRCVPISNHLYFYWYRQILGQKVEFLVSFYNNEISEKSEIFDDQFSVERPDGSNFTLKIRSTKLEDSAMYFCASRGTGGNSPLHFGNGTRLTVT.